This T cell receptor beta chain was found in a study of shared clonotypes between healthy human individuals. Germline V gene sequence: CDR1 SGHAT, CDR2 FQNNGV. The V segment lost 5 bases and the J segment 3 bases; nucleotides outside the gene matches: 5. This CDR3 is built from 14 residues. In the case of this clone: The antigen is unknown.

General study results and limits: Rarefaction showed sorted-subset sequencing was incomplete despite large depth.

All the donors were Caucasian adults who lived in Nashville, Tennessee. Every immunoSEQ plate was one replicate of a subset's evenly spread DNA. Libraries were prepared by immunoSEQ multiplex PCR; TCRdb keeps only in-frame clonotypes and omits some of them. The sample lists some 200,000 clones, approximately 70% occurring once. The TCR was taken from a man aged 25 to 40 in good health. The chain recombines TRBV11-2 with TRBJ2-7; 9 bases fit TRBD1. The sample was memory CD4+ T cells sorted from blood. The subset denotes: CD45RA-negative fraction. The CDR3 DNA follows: TGTGCCAGCAGCCCACAGGGGGCGATCTACGAGCAGTACTTC. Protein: CASSPQGAIYEQYF.